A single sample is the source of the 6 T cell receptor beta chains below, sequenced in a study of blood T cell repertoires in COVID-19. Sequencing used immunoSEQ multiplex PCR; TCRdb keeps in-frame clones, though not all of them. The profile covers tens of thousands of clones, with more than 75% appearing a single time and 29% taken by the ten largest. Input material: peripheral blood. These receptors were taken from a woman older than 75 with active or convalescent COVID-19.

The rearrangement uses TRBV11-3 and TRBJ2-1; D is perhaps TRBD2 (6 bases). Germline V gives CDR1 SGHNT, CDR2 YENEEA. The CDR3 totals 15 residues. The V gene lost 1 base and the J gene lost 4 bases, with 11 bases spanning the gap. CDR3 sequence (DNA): TGTGCCAGCAGCTTAGGTCCTAGCGCATACAATGAGCAGTTCTTC. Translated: CASSLGPSAYNEQFF. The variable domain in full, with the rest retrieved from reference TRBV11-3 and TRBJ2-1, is EAGVVQSPRYKIIEKKQPVAFWCNPISGHNTLYWYLQNLGQGPELLIRYENEEAVDDSQLPKDRFSAERLKGVDSTLKIQPAELGDSAVYLCASSLGPSAYNEQFFGPGTRLTVL.

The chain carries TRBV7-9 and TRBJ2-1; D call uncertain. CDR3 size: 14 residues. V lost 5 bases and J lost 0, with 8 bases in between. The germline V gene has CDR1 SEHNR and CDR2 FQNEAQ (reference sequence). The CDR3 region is CASSLQASYNEQFF. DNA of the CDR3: TGTGCCAGCAGCCTTCAGGCCTCCTACAATGAGCAGTTCTTC. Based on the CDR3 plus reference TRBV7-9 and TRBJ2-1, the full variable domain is DTGVSQNPRHKITKRGQNVTFRCDPISEHNRLYWYRQTLGQGPEFLTYFQNEAQLEKSRLLSDRFSAERPKGSFSTLEIQRTEQGDSAMYLCASSLQASYNEQFFGPGTRLTVL.

The CDR3 DNA is TGCAGCGCGACTAGCGGGGATAGTGATACGCAGTATTTT. This encodes CSATSGDSDTQYF. The chain carries TRBV29-1 and TRBJ2-3; 11 nucleotides line up with TRBD2. Germline V lookup: CDR1 SQVTM, CDR2 ANQGSEA. The CDR3 extends over 13 amino acids. The V and J ends lost 7 bases and 6 bases, in that order; junction bases with no gene match: 6.

CDR3 coding DNA: TGTGCCAGCAGCTTAGAGGGGGCTCAGCCCCAGCATTTT. It specifies CASSLEGAQPQHF. V usage is TRBV11-2 and J usage is TRBJ1-5; perhaps TRBD1 as D (6 bases). This CDR3 contains 13 residues. Germline CDR1 and CDR2: SGHAT and FQNNGV. The V and J ends lost 0 bases and 6 bases respectively, with 6 bases between them.

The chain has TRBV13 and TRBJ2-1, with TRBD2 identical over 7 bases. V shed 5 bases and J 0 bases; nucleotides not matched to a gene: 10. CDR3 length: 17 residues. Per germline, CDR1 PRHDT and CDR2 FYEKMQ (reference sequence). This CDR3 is CASSGAGTNSSYNEQFF. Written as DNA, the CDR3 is TGTGCCAGCAGCGGGGCCGGGACTAACAGCTCCTACAATGAGCAGTTCTTC.

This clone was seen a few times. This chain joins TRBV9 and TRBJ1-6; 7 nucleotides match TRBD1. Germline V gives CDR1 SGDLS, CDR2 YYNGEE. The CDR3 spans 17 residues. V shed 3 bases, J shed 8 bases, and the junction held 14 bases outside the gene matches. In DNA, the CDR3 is TGTGCCAGCAGCGCGGAGGACAGGAGCTCCCCTTATTCACCCCTCCACTTT. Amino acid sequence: CASSAEDRSSPYSPLHF.